This T cell receptor beta chain was found in a study of identical twins (dated by TCRdb to about 2016). Context from the whole study: TCR alpha and beta repertoires from monozygotic twins, unrelated adults of various ages and cord blood were deep-sequenced to test whether fetal clonotypes persist. Replicate twin experiments were performed at different times using different library preparation protocols to rule out contamination. Results the study describes overall, beyond this receptor: The excess sharing between twins in beta out-of-frame sequences was weaker because fewer shared sequences reduced the signal-to-noise ratio. Zero-insertion analyses could be partly confounded by invariant T cells such as MAIT and iNKT, though diverse VJ usage argued against such confounding for most clonotypes. In monozygotic twins, recombination models systematically underestimated out-of-frame TCR alpha sharing, but the models matched the sharing seen between unrelated individuals. Abundant cord blood beta clonotypes carried fewer insertions; young adult naive repertoires showed a weaker similar trend, while memory repertoires showed none. Compared with coincidental sharing between unrelated individuals, out-of-frame TCR alpha sequences shared between twins showed an excess of sequences with low generation probability. Because the same donors could not be followed over many years, the conclusions depended on cross-sectional statistical analysis.

Every donor in the study was a healthy Caucasian. Three unrelated non-twin adults were additionally sequenced: a male aged 18 to 30, a male aged 50 to 59 and a female aged 50 to 59. Using Miltenyi CD45RO+ enrichment and human naive T-cell isolation kits, memory (CD45RO+) and naive T cells were isolated from PBMC. The library was generated by 5' RACE. Sequencing relied on an Illumina HiSeq 2000. Template switching added a universal primer binding site, and the final cDNA carried a unique molecular identifier that allowed TCR cDNA molecules to be counted accurately. Specific primers in the conserved constant-segment region were used to synthesize first-strand cDNA for TCR alpha and beta chains. Each cDNA library was double barcoded, with a SMART-Mk sample barcode plus Illumina barcodes, to control for contamination. TruSeq adapter sequences and Illumina sample barcodes were added in two successive PCR steps. The Illumina HiSeq platform was used with custom primers to sequence TCR alpha and beta cDNA libraries. Regarding the original processing steps: MiGEC was used to process raw reads and extract unique molecular identifiers, and MiXCR was used to find CDR3 positions. For each individual, recombination models were inferred using an EM algorithm with the repgenHMM and IGoR tools. The tcR package in R was used for shared clonotype analysis, with sharing normalized by the product of cloneset sizes. To study raw recombination without the effects of thymic and clonal selection, out-of-frame nonproductive sequences were analyzed. TCRdb cleaned the public reads at Q25 with fastp, built clones with MiXCR and kept in-frame beta chains. Records with the same CDR3 protein are collapsed into one entry carrying the most frequent genes and DNA. In this record, the V and J calls reflect TCRdb's handling and not the investigators' own analysis. The sample table holds some 330,000 distinct CDR3 sequences, of which roughly 9% were seen once. The ten largest clones capture 8.5% to 10% of the sample.

As for this clonotype: What this receptor recognizes is not known. The record has no base qualities; no much larger clone is one base away.

This TCR came from a woman aged 45-60 years in good health. The specimen sequenced was naive T cells sorted from blood. Taken with the paper, the label for cell subset or site translates to: cells isolated with a human naive T-cell isolation kit.

The nucleotide sequence is given as TGTGCCAGCAGTGAATGGGAGAGGAACACTGAAGCTTTCTTT. Its protein is CASSEWERNTEAFF. The chain employs TRBV6-1 and TRBJ1-1; confidence is insufficient to name the D gene. The germline V gene sets CDR1 to MNHNS and CDR2 to SASEGT. Deletion took 2 bases off V and 1 base off J, with a span of 8 bases between the germline ends. The CDR3 runs 14 amino acids, cysteine and phenylalanine included. The entry retains the CDR3 DNA only, 42 bases that are in frame from base 1.